The T cell receptor (beta chain) described here comes from a study of T cell repertoires in cytomegalovirus infection. In the study overall: Recently identified HLA-C-restricted CMV epitopes were used, and well-studied HLA-B-restricted CMV epitopes were used as well. Public signatures in TCR beta pointed to CMV infection and matching HLA type. Study-level findings and limits: Summed frequency of public TCR beta families distinguished CMV carriers with the relevant HLA.

TCRdb fed the reads into MiXCR, producing one record per CDR3 protein. This repertoire shows 550,000 to 700,000 distinct CDR3 sequences, under 45% found once; its top ten account for around 46%. Worth noting for this clonotype: Its antigen is not identified.

The CDR3 has 14 residues. The germline CDR1 and CDR2 sequences are SGHNT and YYREEE (reference sequence). V lost 4 bases and J lost 4, with 15 bases in between. The rearrangement links TRBV5-4 to TRBJ2-7; tentatively, D is TRBD1 (5 bases). The sequence derives from a human donor in good health (CMV status not recorded). Some clones in this sample may be carry-over from other donors' samples. The starting material was cultured PBMCs, obtained from culture after CMV antigen stimulation. The CDR3 DNA reads TGTGCCAGCAGCCCCCGGAACAGGCCATACGAGCAGTACTTC. This translates into CASSPRNRPYEQYF.